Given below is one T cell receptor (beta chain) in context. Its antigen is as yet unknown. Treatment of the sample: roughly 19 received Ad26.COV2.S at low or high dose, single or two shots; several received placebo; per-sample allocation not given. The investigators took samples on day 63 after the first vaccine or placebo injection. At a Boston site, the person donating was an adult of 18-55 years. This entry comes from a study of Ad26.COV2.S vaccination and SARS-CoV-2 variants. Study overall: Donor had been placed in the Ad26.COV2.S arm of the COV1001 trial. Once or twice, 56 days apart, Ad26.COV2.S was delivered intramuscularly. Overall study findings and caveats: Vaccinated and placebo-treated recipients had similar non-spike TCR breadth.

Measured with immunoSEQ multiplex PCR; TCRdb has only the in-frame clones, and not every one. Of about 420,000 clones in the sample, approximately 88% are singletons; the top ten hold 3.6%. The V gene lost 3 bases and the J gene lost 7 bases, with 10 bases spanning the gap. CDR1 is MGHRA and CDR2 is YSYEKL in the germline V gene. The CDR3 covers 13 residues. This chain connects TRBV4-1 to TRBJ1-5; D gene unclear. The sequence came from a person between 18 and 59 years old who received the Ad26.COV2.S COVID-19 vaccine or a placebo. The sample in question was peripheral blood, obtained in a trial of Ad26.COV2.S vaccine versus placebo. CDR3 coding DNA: TGCGCCAGCAGCCAGGGCGGGGAACAGCCCCAGCATTTT. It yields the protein CASSQGGEQPQHF.